Listed here is a single T cell receptor beta chain. The target antigen is unknown. Both TRBC1 and TRBC2 were covered by a beta constant-region primer of two equimolar oligonucleotides. The ligated cDNA underwent four PCR rounds using SP2 and nested alpha and beta constant-region primers. TCRdb ran MiXCR on the UMI-ligation and nested PCR reads and lists one entry per CDR3 protein. This table holds around 110,000 distinct CDR3 sequences, 35% to 40% found once. This entry is derived from a study of naive and memory T cell subsets. In germline, CDR1 is MNHEY, CDR2 SVGEGT. This CDR3 has 16 residues. The V and J ends lost 8 bases and 3 bases, in that order; junction bases with no gene match: 9. Overall study findings and caveats: Over 95% of naive TCR sequences appeared only once after error correction, unlike memory subsets. TCR counts from RNA may reflect activation-linked expression changes. Diversity fell and Gini index rose from naive through CM, EM, EMRA.

This clonotype was sampled from a human donor in good health. The V and J genes are TRBV6-2 or TRBV6-3 and TRBJ2-1; 11 bases are shared with TRBD1. The sequencing input was central memory CD4+ T cells from blood. Here the CDR3 reads CASLPSGTGGYNEQFF. The DNA of the CDR3 is TGTGCCAGCTTACCCTCCGGGACAGGGGGCTACAATGAGCAGTTCTTC.